This T cell receptor (beta chain) is drawn from a study of T cell responses to AZD1222 COVID-19 vaccine (dated by TCRdb to the early 2020s). A note on the overall study: A total of approximately 240 trial participants underwent TCR sequencing, of whom 207 had received two doses of AZD1222 and about 25 had received two doses of the MenACWY control vaccine. Enrollment into the trials was organized by age into subgroups of 18-55, 56-69 and 70-plus years, and those subgroups contained 148, 28 and 57 TCR-sequenced participants, respectively. The investigation overall reported the following: Reportedly, almost half of the unique spike-specific TCRs recognized epitopes lying outside the regions that are mutated in the B.1.351 and B.1.1.7 variants. Because no day 14 peak-response samples were available, the repertoires could be characterized only after the peak T cell response. Participants were mostly white British and included more females than males, and it was suggested by the authors that clonal diversity may have been underestimated. Vaccine-associated CD4 TCRs spanned the whole spike protein, with dominant responses in regions 160-218 and 743-854. The 56-69-year group was small, and its depth increase did not reach significance, likely because of low power. After two AZD1222 doses, spike-specific TCR breadth and depth were significantly higher than at day 0 and than in MenACWY recipients. Conclusions about previously exposed vaccinees are limited, since just 5 or 6 AZD1222 recipients were seropositive for SARS-CoV-2 at baseline.

Details on this clone: Its antigen remains undetermined. It has no much larger one-base neighbor in the sample; base qualities were not kept.

This specimen's time point label, per the study, means: about 28 days (+/-7) after the second vaccine dose. Because spike-specific TCR depth and breadth did not differ between the two schedules, AZD1222 recipients who got a second dose at roughly 4 weeks were pooled with those who got a second dose at roughly 12 weeks. Vaccinee samples came from UK trials COV001 and COV002, including a single-blind randomized controlled phase 2/3 trial of AZD1222 (ChAdOx1 nCoV-19) in healthy adults. For TCRbeta chain sequencing, PBMC samples from trial participants were taken at day 0 and at day 28 after the second dose. The CDR3 regions of human TCRbeta chains were analyzed by immunosequencing. Regarding the original processing steps: TCRs in the repertoires were matched against a reference library of SARS-CoV-2-specific TCRs that had been generated with the MIRA antigen-specificity platform. Breadth meant the fraction of unique TCRs that were SARS-CoV-2-associated, whereas depth meant the fraction of total T cells that were SARS-CoV-2-associated. Using the MIRA data, each spike-specific TCR was assigned both to the spike region to which the TCR was reactive and to a CD4 or CD8 class. Log10-transformed breadth and depth values were compared by one-way ANOVA with Sidak's multiple comparisons tests. TCRdb re-hosts the immuneACCESS table, in-frame sequences only. Its copies lack some clones; in the studies checked, an unresolved V gene accounts for under half of them, and the cause for the rest is not known. From that table come the V and J calls and clone size; the DNA was used to work out D and trimming. The sample yields 150,000 or so clones; about 87% were counted once. In total, the top ten clones hold roughly 9.1% of the sample.

Reading the germline V gene (reference sequence) gives CDR1 LNHDA and CDR2 SQIVND. Compared with germline, V lacks 6 bases and J lacks 0 bases; bases without a gene match: 5. CDR3 length: 16 amino acids, cysteine to phenylalanine. Only the CDR3 region is kept as DNA, spanning 48 bases read in frame from base 1. The source of this sequence is an adult who received the AZD1222 COVID-19 vaccine. The sample was peripheral blood, taken 28 days after the second AZD1222 dose. The chain is made from TRBV19 and TRBJ1-4; TRBD1 fits 9 bases in the junction. The CDR3 protein sequence reads: CASRNRGRATNEKLFF. The base sequence is TGTGCCAGTAGGAACAGGGGGCGGGCAACTAATGAAAAACTGTTTTTT.